This T cell receptor beta chain was captured by sequencing in a study of T cells in Graves' hyperthyroidism and ophthalmopathy. Whole-study findings and limits: Expanded thyroid clonotypes (above 0.001) were mostly also found in blood.

As to this clonotype: What it binds is not known.

Each person with ophthalmopathy scored at least 3 on the Clinical Activity Score, reached NOSPECS grade 4 or higher, and had been ill under 3 months. Researchers barred patients who had uncontrolled infection, other autoimmune disease, pregnancy or lactation. PBMCs were sourced from roughly 10 ml fresh peripheral blood. The source material, RNA transcripts, was used to amplify TCR beta CDR3 regions. With the HTBI primer set, the TCR CDR3 went through a first round of RT-PCR. TCRdb re-analysed the multiplex PCR reads in MiXCR, keeping a single row per CDR3 protein. The sample includes some 490,000 distinct CDR3 sequences, about 16% of them seen just once. The receptor was derived from a woman in her twenties or thirties with Graves' ophthalmopathy. Material for sequencing was blood.

The CDR3, as DNA: TGTGCCAGTAGTCCACAGGGCTCGACAGGCTACACCTTC. Protein: CASSPQGSTGYTF. The chain combines TRBV19 with TRBJ1-2, with D perhaps matching TRBD1 (6 bases). The V end lost 5 bases, the J end lost 8 bases, and 15 bases lay between the germline ends. Per the germline V gene, CDR1 is LNHDA and CDR2 is SQIVND (reference sequence). The CDR3 has 13 residues.